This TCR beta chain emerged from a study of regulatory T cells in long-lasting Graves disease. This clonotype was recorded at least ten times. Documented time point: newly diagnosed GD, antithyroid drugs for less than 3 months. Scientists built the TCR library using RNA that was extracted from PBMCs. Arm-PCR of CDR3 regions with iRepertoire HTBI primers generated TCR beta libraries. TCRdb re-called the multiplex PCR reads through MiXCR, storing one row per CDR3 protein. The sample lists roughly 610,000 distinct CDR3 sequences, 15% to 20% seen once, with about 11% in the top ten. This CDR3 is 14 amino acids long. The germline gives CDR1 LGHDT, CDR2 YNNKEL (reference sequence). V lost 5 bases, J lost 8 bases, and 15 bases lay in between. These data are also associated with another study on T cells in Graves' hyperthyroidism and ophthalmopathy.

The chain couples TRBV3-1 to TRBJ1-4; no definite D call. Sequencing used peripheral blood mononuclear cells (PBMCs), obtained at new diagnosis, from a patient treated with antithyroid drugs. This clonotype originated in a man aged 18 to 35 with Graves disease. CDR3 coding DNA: TGTGCCAGCAGCAGGACCGGAATGGGGGAAAAACTGTTTTTT. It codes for CASSRTGMGEKLFF.